This T cell receptor beta chain comes out of a study of blood T cell repertoires in COVID-19. As processed by the authors: For nucleated cells, counts were estimated from reference gene primer amplification. Assay: immunoSEQ multiplex PCR; the TCRdb copy retains only in-frame clones and omits some. The V and J calls and clone size come from that table; D and trimming were worked out from the DNA. This sample yields roughly 100,000 clones, of which about 89% are seen a single time; approximately 3.5% belongs to the top ten. Trimming took 5 bases from V and 8 from J, leaving 13 bases between them. The germline gives CDR1 MNHEY, CDR2 SMNVEV (reference sequence). This CDR3 contains 13 residues.

This clonotype originated in a woman in her sixties with acute or convalescent COVID-19. The V and J genes are TRBV27 and TRBJ1-5; D possibly corresponds to TRBD1 (6 bases). Material: peripheral blood. The CDR3 protein is CASSRHRAEPQHF. CDR3 in DNA: TGTGCCAGCAGTCGTCACAGGGCAGAGCCCCAGCATTTT.